This entry lists 15 T cell receptor beta chains sequenced from one sample in a study of blood T cell repertoires in COVID-19. Data came from immunoSEQ multiplex PCR; TCRdb stores just in-frame clones and leaves some out. The profile shows fewer than 150,000 clones, around 76% of them singletons. Material for sequencing was peripheral blood. These receptors came from a human donor in a cohort sampled during active COVID-19.

The V call is TRBV11-2, the J call TRBJ2-3, with 9 bases fitting TRBD2. Germline V CDR1 and CDR2: SGHAT, FQNNGV. The CDR3 runs to 15 residues. The V and J ends lost 5 bases and 3 bases, in that order; junction bases with no gene match: 6. In DNA form, the CDR3 reads TGTGCCAGCAGCCCCGGACTAGCGCAAACAGATACGCAGTATTTT. This codes for CASSPGLAQTDTQYF.

The sample holds one count of this clone. The genes are TRBV28 and TRBJ2-1; D call uncertain. V gave up 4 bases and J gave up 4 bases, with 11 bases separating them. The germline gives CDR1 MDHEN, CDR2 SYDVKM. The CDR3 contains 14 residues. The CDR3 coding sequence is TGTGCCAGCAGTTCACCCAGGCAGTACAATGAGCAGTTCTTC. It codes for CASSSPRQYNEQFF.

V usage is TRBV7-2 and J usage is TRBJ1-6; D is unclear. This CDR3 contains 16 residues. V was pared by 1 base and J by 9 bases, with 16 bases between. Germline V gives CDR1 SGHTA, CDR2 FQGNSA. CDR3 coding DNA: TGTGCCAGCAGCTTAGGCGGGCACAAAGGAGGTTCACCCCTCCACTTT. It encodes CASSLGGHKGGSPLHF.

The rearrangement joins TRBV5-1 to TRBJ1-1; no clear D gene. The CDR3 loop spans 13 amino acids. V was cut by 0 bases and J by 2 bases, with 5 bases left in between. Germline V gene data show CDR1 as SGHRS and CDR2 as YFSETQ. For the CDR3, the DNA is TGCGCCAGCAGCTTGGTAGATAACACTGAAGCTTTCTTT. Translated, it gives CASSLVDNTEAFF.

The V gene is TRBV5-1, the J gene TRBJ1-4; TRBD1 might be the D (5 bases). Trimming shortened V by 4 bases and J by 0 bases, and 10 bases separated the two germline ends. The CDR3 contains 15 residues. CDR1 and CDR2 (germline): SGHRS, YFSETQ. The chain's CDR3 is CASSPQGATNEKLFF. The CDR3, as DNA: TGCGCCAGCAGCCCTCAGGGTGCAACTAATGAAAAACTGTTTTTT.

The CDR3 here is CASNPESVWANTNYGYTF. In DNA form, the CDR3 reads TGTGCCAGCAACCCCGAATCGGTCTGGGCGAATACTAACTATGGCTACACCTTC. The gene calls are TRBV7-9 and TRBJ1-2; D call uncertain. The germline CDR1 and CDR2 sequences are SEHNR and FQNEAQ (reference sequence). V lost 7 bases and J lost 0, with 24 bases in between. This CDR3 spans 18 amino acids.

J is TRBJ1-4 and V is TRBV30; 9 positions match TRBD1. The V gene's germline CDR1 is GTSNPN and CDR2 SVGIG (reference sequence). The V and J ends lost 2 bases and 6 bases, in that order; junction bases with no gene match: 4. There are 14 residues in the CDR3. Here the CDR3 DNA reads TGTGCCTGGAGTAGACAGGGGGATGATGAAAAACTGTTTTTT. It encodes CAWSRQGDDEKLFF.

This chain joins TRBV28 and TRBJ1-5, with TRBD1 matching 8 bases. This CDR3 is built from 15 residues. The junction had 4 bases not matched to a gene; V was cut back by 6 bases and J by 0 bases. Germline assignment: CDR1 MDHEN and CDR2 SYDVKM. In nucleotides, the CDR3 is TGTGCCAGCAGGGACAGGGCTTATAGCAATCAGCCCCAGCATTTT. This encodes CASRDRAYSNQPQHF.

The rearrangement uses TRBV7-9 and TRBJ2-2; unclear D gene. The CDR3 covers 14 residues. The V gene lost 5 bases and the J gene lost 0 bases, with 7 bases spanning the gap. The germline V gene encodes CDR1 SEHNR and CDR2 FQNEAQ (reference sequence). As DNA, the CDR3 is TGTGCCAGCAGCCCCACAACGAACACCGGGGAGCTGTTTTTT. Its translation is CASSPTTNTGELFF.

This clone was picked up a small number of times. The chain employs TRBV6-2 or TRBV6-3 and TRBJ1-5; 9 nucleotides line up with TRBD1. J gave up 2 bases and V 6 bases, and 5 bases lay outside the gene matches. Germline CDR1 MNHEY, CDR2 SVGEGT. This CDR3 is built from 15 residues. The CDR3: CASSKTGGGNQPQHF. The CDR3 nucleotides read TGTGCCAGCAGCAAAACAGGGGGCGGCAATCAGCCCCAGCATTTT.

The J gene is TRBJ2-5, the V gene TRBV10-3, with TRBD1 identical over 11 bases. CDR1 and CDR2 (germline): ENHRY, SYGVKD. The CDR3 is made up of 16 amino acids. Unmatched junction bases numbered 5, after V lost 0 bases and J lost 5 bases. The CDR3 reads CAISESDRGREETQYF. In nucleotides, the CDR3 is TGTGCCATCAGTGAGTCGGACAGGGGGCGTGAGGAGACCCAGTACTTC.

The gene calls are TRBV7-9 and TRBJ2-2, with 10 positions matching TRBD1. The CDR3 sequence is 15 residues long. The J segment lost 5 bases and the V segment lost 5 bases, leaving 5 bases of the junction unmatched. In germline, CDR1 is SEHNR, CDR2 FQNEAQ (reference sequence). In nucleotides, the CDR3 is TGTGCCAGCAGCCACCGGGACAGGGGAACCGGGGAGCTGTTTTTT. Its protein product is CASSHRDRGTGELFF.

The rearrangement uses TRBV6-4 and TRBJ1-5; 8 nucleotides align to TRBD1. J lost 4 bases, V lost 5 bases, and 10 bases had no gene match. The CDR3 consists of 16 residues. The germline V gene has CDR1 MRHNA and CDR2 SNTAGT. The chain's CDR3 is CASSSVTGGGNQPQHF. CDR3 nucleotides: TGTGCCAGCAGTTCCGTAACAGGGGGGGGGAATCAGCCCCAGCATTTT.

The chain links TRBV12-5 to TRBJ2-3, with no clear D. CDR3 length: 13 residues. V was shortened by 7 bases and J by 4 bases, with 12 bases between the two germline ends. Germline-derived CDR1 and CDR2 are LGHNT and FRNRAP. The CDR3 sequence: CASAPSESDTQYF. CDR3 bases: TGTGCTAGTGCCCCCTCGGAGTCAGATACGCAGTATTTT. Combining the CDR3 with reference TRBV12-5 and TRBJ2-3 gives the whole variable domain DARVTQTPRHKVTEMGQEVTMRCQPILGHNTVFWYRQTMMQGLELLAYFRNRAPLDDSGMPKDRFSAEMPDATLATLKIQPSEPRDSAVYFCASAPSESDTQYFGPGTRLTVL.

The chain combines TRBV11-2 with TRBJ1-5; 7 bases fit TRBD1. Germline assignment: CDR1 SGHAT and CDR2 FQNNGV. The CDR3 extends over 15 amino acids. V gave up 6 bases and J gave up 4 bases; unmatched junction bases: 9. The CDR3 loop reads CASSPIGTENQPQHF. The CDR3 DNA reads TGTGCCAGCAGTCCTATTGGGACAGAAAATCAGCCCCAGCATTTT. Based on the CDR3 plus reference TRBV11-2 and TRBJ1-5, the full variable domain is EAGVAQSPRYKIIEKRQSVAFWCNPISGHATLYWYQQILGQGPKLLIQFQNNGVVDDSQLPKDRFSAERLKGVDSTLKIQPAKLEDSAVYLCASSPIGTENQPQHFGDGTRLSIL.